These 3 T cell receptor beta chains originate from one sample sequenced in a study of tumor-infiltrating lymphocytes in primary liver carcinoma (dated by TCRdb to 2017 to 2019). The sample was run on an Illumina HiSeq 2500. Using a constant-region primer and ProtoScript II reverse transcriptase, TCRbeta-specific cDNA was reverse-transcribed from around 520 ng total RNA. TCRbeta libraries were built with three nested multiplex PCR rounds, a slightly modified ARM-PCR procedure. Each of the first two PCR rounds ran for about 10 cycles and used multiplex TRBV1-TRBV30 forward primers together with a Cbeta reverse primer. TCRdb ran its own pipeline on the public reads, namely fastp trimming at Q25 and MiXCR clone calling, and kept in-frame beta chains. All rows with the same CDR3 protein become a single entry with the most common DNA and genes. In all, the sample holds more than 60,000 distinct CDR3 sequences, and approximately 74% of those were seen once. The ten biggest clones cover 25% to 35% of the sample.

Without any cell sorting, total RNA and DNA were co-extracted from approximately 20-30 mg of bulk tissue using the AllPrep DNA/RNA mini kit. The sequencing sample was made of liver tumor tissue from sampling region 4. The cell subset or site label, as the study defines it: tumor region T4, right-lateral pole. All receptors derive from a man aged 40-50 years with primary liver carcinoma and hepatitis B virus infection.

In regard to this clonotype: Germline and junction disagree at one end, which may indicate a read error. This chain connects TRBV6-5 to TRBJ2-7; 10 bases match TRBD1. This CDR3 has 14 residues. In germline, CDR1 is MNHEY, CDR2 SVGAGI. The CDR3 is CASSYSGQGGGQYF. CDR3 DNA: TGTGCCAGTAGTTACTCTGGACAGGGGGGCGGGCAATACTTC.

This chain uses TRBV4-1 with TRBJ2-1, with 7 bases identical to TRBD2. CDR1 MGHRA and CDR2 YSYEKL come from the germline V gene. V lost 1 base and J lost 4; bases outside the gene matches: 7. This CDR3 has 16 amino acids. The CDR3 DNA reads as TGCGCCAGCAGCCAAGTCGGGACTAACGTGTACAATGAGCAGTTCTTC. As protein: CASSQVGTNVYNEQFF.

A word on this clonotype: A junction boundary mismatches the germline segment, possibly from a read error. The V gene is TRBV30, the J gene TRBJ2-3, with TRBD2 matching over 7 bases. The germline V gene encodes CDR1 GTSNPN and CDR2 SVGIG (reference sequence). The CDR3 loop spans 20 amino acids. The CDR3 is CAWSPQLGSGLLVSPDTQYF. The DNA for the CDR3 is TGCGCCTGGAGTCCCCAACTGGGTAGCGGGTTGCTCGTTTCCCCAGATACGCAGTATTTT.